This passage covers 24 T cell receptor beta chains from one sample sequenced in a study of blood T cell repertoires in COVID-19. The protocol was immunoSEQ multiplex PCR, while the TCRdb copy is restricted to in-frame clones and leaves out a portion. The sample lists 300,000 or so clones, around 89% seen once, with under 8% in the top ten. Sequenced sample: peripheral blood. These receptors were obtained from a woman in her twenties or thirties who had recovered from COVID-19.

The CDR3 protein is CAWSVLGQGNQPQHF. Written as DNA, the CDR3 is TGTGCCTGGAGTGTCTTGGGACAGGGTAATCAGCCCCAGCATTTT. The chain employs TRBV30 and TRBJ1-5, with 9 bases lining up with TRBD1. Germline V gene lookup returns CDR1 GTSNPN and CDR2 SVGIG (reference sequence). J gave up 4 bases and V 0 bases, and 4 bases lay outside the gene matches. CDR3 length: 15 residues.

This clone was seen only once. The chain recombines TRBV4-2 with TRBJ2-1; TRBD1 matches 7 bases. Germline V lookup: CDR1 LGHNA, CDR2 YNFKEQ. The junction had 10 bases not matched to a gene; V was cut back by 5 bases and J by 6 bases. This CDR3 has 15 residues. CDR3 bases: TGTGCCAGCAGCGTCCGGGACAGCTCTAGCAATGAGCAGTTCTTC. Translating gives CASSVRDSSSNEQFF.

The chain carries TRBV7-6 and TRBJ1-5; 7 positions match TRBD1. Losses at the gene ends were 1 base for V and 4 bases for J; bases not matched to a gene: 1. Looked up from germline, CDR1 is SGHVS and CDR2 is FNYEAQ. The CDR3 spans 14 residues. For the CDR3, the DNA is TGTGCCAGCAGCTTAGTACAGGGGAATCAGCCCCAGCATTTT. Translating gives CASSLVQGNQPQHF. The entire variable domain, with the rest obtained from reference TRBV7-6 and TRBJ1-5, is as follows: GAGVSQSPRYKVTKRGQDVALRCDPISGHVSLYWYRQALGQGPEFLTYFNYEAQQDKSGLPNDRFSAERPEGSISTLTIQRTEQRDSAMYRCASSLVQGNQPQHFGDGTRLSIL.

CDR3 bases: TGCGCCAGCAGCGTGGGACAGGGGTCCTACAATGAGCAGTTCTTC. Its protein product is CASSVGQGSYNEQFF. The chain joins TRBV5-1 to TRBJ2-1; 10 nucleotides line up with TRBD1. Germline V gives CDR1 SGHRS, CDR2 YFSETQ. V trimming: 4 bases; J trimming: 1 base; junction bases outside the gene matches: 2. This CDR3 has 15 amino acids.

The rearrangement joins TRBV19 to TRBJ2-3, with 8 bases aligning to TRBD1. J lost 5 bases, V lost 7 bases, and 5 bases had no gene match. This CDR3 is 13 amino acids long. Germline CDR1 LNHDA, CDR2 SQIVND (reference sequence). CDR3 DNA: TGTGCCAGTACTGGACAGGGCGTAGATACGCAGTATTTT. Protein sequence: CASTGQGVDTQYF.

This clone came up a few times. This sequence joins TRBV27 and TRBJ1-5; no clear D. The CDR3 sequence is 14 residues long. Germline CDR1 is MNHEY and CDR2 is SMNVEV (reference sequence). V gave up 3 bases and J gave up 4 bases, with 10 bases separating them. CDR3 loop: CASSLSQLNQPQHF. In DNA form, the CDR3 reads TGTGCCAGCAGTTTGTCACAGCTAAATCAGCCCCAGCATTTT.

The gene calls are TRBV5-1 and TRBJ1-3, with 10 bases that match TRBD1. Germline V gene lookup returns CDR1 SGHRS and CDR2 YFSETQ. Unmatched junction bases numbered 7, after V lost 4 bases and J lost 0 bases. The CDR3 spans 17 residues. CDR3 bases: TGCGCCAGCAGCCGGACAGGGGGTGCAAACTCTGGAAACACCATATATTTT. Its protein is CASSRTGGANSGNTIYF.

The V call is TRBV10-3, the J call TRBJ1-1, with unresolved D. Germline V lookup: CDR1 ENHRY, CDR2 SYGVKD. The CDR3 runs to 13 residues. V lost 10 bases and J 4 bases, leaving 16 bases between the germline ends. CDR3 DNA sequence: TGTGCCAGCGGGCGTCTCGAAGGCACTGAAGCTTTCTTT. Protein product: CASGRLEGTEAFF.

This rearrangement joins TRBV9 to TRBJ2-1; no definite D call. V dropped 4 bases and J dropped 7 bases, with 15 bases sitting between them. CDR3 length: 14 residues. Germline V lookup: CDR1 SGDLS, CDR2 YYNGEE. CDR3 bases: TGTGCCAGCAGCCCGACGGGTTTTGAGAATGAGCAGTTCTTC. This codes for CASSPTGFENEQFF.

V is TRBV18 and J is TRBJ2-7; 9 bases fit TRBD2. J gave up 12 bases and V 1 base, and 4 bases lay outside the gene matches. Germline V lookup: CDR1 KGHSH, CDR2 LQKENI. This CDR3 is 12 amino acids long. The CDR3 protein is CASSPLAGDLYF. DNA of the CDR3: TGTGCCAGCTCACCACTAGCGGGGGACTTGTACTTC.

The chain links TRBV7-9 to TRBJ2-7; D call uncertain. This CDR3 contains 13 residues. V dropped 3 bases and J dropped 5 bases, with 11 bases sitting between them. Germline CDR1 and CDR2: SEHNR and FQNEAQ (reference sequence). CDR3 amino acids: CASSLAGSDEQYF. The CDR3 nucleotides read TGTGCCAGCAGCTTGGCAGGCTCTGACGAGCAGTACTTC.

The CDR3 loop reads CASSPGRTRTTDTQYF. As DNA, the CDR3 is TGTGCCAGCAGCCCGGGTAGGACTAGGACTACAGATACGCAGTATTTT. The V call is TRBV5-4, the J call TRBJ2-3; the match to TRBD2 covers 7 bases. V shed 4 bases and J 3 bases; nucleotides not matched to a gene: 11. This CDR3 spans 16 amino acids. Germline lookup yields CDR1 SGHNT and CDR2 YYREEE (reference sequence).

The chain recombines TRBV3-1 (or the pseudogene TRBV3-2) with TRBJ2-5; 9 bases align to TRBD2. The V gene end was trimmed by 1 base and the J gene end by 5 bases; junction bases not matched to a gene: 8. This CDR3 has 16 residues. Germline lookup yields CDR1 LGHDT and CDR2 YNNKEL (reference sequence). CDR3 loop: CASSQGLAGDLETQYF. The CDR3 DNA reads TGTGCCAGCAGCCAAGGTTTAGCGGGGGATTTGGAGACCCAGTACTTC.

The CDR3, as DNA: TGTGCCAGCGGTACCGGGACAGTCTATGGCTACACCTTC. It yields the protein CASGTGTVYGYTF. The chain couples TRBV2 to TRBJ1-2, with TRBD1 matching 7 bases. Germline CDR1 and CDR2: SNHLY and FYNNEI. Trimming cost V 8 bases and J 4 bases; bases outside gene matches: 7. The CDR3 totals 13 residues.

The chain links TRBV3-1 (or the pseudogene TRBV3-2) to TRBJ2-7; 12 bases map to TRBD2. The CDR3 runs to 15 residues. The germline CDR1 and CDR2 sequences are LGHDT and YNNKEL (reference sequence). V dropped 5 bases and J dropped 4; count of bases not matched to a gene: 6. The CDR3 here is CASSSSGGAFYEQYF. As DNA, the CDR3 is TGTGCCAGCAGCTCTAGCGGGGGGGCTTTTTACGAGCAGTACTTC.

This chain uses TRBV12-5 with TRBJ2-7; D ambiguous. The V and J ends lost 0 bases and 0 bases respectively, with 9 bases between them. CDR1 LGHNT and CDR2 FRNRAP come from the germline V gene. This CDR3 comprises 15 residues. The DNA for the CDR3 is TGTGCTAGTGGTTTGGTGCCGGAGAGCTCCTACGAGCAGTACTTC. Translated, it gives CASGLVPESSYEQYF. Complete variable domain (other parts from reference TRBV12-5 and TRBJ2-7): DARVTQTPRHKVTEMGQEVTMRCQPILGHNTVFWYRQTMMQGLELLAYFRNRAPLDDSGMPKDRFSAEMPDATLATLKIQPSEPRDSAVYFCASGLVPESSYEQYFGPGTRLTVT.

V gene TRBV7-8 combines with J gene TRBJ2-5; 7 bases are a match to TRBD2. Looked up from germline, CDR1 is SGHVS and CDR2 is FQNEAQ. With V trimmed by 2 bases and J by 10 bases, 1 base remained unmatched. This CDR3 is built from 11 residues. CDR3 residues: CASSLRDYQYF. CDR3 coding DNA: TGTGCCAGCAGCTTAAGGGACTACCAGTACTTC.

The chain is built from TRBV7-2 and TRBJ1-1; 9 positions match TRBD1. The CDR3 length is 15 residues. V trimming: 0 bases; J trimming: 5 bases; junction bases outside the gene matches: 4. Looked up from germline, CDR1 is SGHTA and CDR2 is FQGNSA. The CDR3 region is CASSLAGQGRTEAFF. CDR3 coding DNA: TGTGCCAGCAGCTTAGCGGGACAGGGAAGGACTGAAGCTTTCTTT.

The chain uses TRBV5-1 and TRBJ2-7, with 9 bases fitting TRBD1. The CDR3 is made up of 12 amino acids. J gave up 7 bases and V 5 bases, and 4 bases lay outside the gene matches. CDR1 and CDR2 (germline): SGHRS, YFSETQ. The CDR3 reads CASRQGAGEQYF. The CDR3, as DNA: TGCGCCAGCAGACAGGGGGCGGGGGAGCAGTACTTC.

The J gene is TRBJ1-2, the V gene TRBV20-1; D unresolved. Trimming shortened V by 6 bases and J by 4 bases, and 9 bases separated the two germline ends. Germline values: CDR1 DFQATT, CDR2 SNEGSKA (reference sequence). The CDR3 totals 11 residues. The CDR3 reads CSAHGIYGYTF. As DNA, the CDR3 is TGCAGTGCCCACGGTATCTATGGCTACACCTTC.

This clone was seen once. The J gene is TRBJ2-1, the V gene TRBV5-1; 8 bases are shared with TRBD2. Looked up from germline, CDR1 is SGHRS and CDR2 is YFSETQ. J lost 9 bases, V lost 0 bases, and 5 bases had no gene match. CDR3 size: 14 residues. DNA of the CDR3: TGCGCCAGCAGCTTGGACGGGGGGGTTGGTGAGCAGTTCTTC. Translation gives CASSLDGGVGEQFF.

CDR3 in DNA: TGTGCCAGCAGCCCGGGGCGGCGGGGATCTGGCGAGCAGTACTTC. Translation gives CASSPGRRGSGEQYF. The chain recombines TRBV9 with TRBJ2-7; possibly TRBD2 for D (6 bases). The CDR3 covers 15 residues. The ends were cut back, 4 bases at V and 6 bases at J, with 20 bases in the middle. Germline values: CDR1 SGDLS, CDR2 YYNGEE.

The CDR3 protein is CASSVGQGNPQFF. The CDR3 DNA sequence: TGTGCCAGCAGCGTGGGACAGGGAAATCCTCAGTTCTTC. The V gene is TRBV7-3, the J gene TRBJ2-1; 9 bases map to TRBD1. The CDR3 consists of 13 residues. The trim removed 5 bases at V and 13 bases at J, leaving 9 bases unmatched. From germline, CDR1 is SGHTA and CDR2 FQGTGA. The full variable domain, with the rest looked up from reference TRBV7-3 and TRBJ2-1, is GAGVSQTPSNKVTEKGKYVELRCDPISGHTALYWYRQSLGQGPEFLIYFQGTGAADDSGLPNDRFFAVRPEGSVSTLKIQRTERGDSAVYLCASSVGQGNPQFFGPGTRLTVL.

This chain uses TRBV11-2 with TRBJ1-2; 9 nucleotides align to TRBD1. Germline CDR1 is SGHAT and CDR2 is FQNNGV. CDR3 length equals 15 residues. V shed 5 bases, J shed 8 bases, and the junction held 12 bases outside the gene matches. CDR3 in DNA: TGTGCCAGCAGCAGTAATACAGGGGGCGTAGGGGGCTACACCTTC. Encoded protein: CASSSNTGGVGGYTF.